One sample yielded the 31 T cell receptor beta chains listed below, sequenced in a study of post-analysis software for immune sequencing data. Findings of the study overall: Patients had higher frequencies than controls of roughly five TRBV segments, including TRBV5-6, TRBV5-1 and TRBV20-1.

Built from TCR beta cDNA, the libraries had unique molecular identifiers in them. TCRdb processed the PCR reads anew with MiXCR; each CDR3 protein has one entry. The table has some 800,000 distinct CDR3 sequences, 46% seen once. Their antigens remain unidentified. The sample taken for sequencing was blood. These receptors all come from a girl aged 5 to 17 with multiple sclerosis.

V usage is TRBV5-1 and J usage is TRBJ1-1; TRBD1 agrees at 7 bases. CDR1 is SGHRS and CDR2 is YFSETQ in the germline V gene. The CDR3 spans 15 residues. The trim removed 1 base at V and 4 bases at J, leaving 7 bases unmatched. CDR3 sequence: CASSLSRGHGTEAFF. The CDR3 nucleotides read TGCGCCAGCAGCTTGAGTAGGGGGCATGGCACTGAAGCTTTCTTT.

The rearrangement links TRBV12-3 or TRBV12-4 to TRBJ1-5; a possible D gene is TRBD1 (6 bases). The CDR3 consists of 14 residues. The germline V and J ends were trimmed by 6 bases and 9 bases, with 18 bases remaining between them. The CDR3 is CASSQEQGTRPQHF. The CDR3 nucleotides are TGTGCCAGCAGCCAGGAACAGGGAACTCGGCCCCAGCATTTT.

This clonotype was found once. One junction end does not reproduce the germline sequence, and a read error may be involved. The chain couples TRBV13 to TRBJ2-1; D call uncertain. The germline gives CDR1 PRHDT, CDR2 FYEKMQ (reference sequence). The CDR3 runs 12 residues. In DNA form, the CDR3 reads TGTGCCAGCAACTTAGGGCGAAATGAGCAGTTCTTC. Translating gives CASNLGRNEQFF.

This clonotype was seen only a few times. The chain combines TRBV6-5 with TRBJ1-2; 7 bases align to TRBD1. In germline, CDR1 is MNHEY, CDR2 SVGAGI. With 0 bases clipped from V and 4 bases from J, the junction kept 8 bases outside the gene matches. This CDR3 comprises 16 residues. In nucleotides, the CDR3 is TGTGCCAGCAGTTACTCGACCGCAGGGGGGTCCTATGGCTACACCTTC. As protein: CASSYSTAGGSYGYTF.

This chain links TRBV11-2 with TRBJ2-1; no definite D call. CDR3 length: 16 residues. V was trimmed by 3 bases and J by 5 bases, leaving 17 bases between them. Germline V gives CDR1 SGHAT, CDR2 FQNNGV. CDR3 sequence: CASSLIWGVANNEQFF. The DNA for the CDR3 is TGTGCCAGCAGCTTGATATGGGGTGTCGCGAACAATGAGCAGTTCTTC.

Only a few counts were recorded for this clonotype. This chain joins TRBV28 and TRBJ2-4; a weak D match, TRBD1 (6 bases). Germline V lookup: CDR1 MDHEN, CDR2 SYDVKM. The CDR3 is made up of 14 amino acids. Trimming cost V 3 bases and J 8 bases, with 14 bases left between them. The CDR3 coding sequence is TGTGCCAGCAGTTTCGGGTCGGACAGAGACATTCAGTACTTC. As protein: CASSFGSDRDIQYF.

About this clonotype: One end of the junction varies from germline; a read error may be responsible. This chain connects TRBV2 to TRBJ2-1, with TRBD2 matching over 7 bases. This CDR3 has 16 amino acids. The germline V gene has CDR1 SNHLY and CDR2 FYNNEI. Written as DNA, the CDR3 is TGTGCCAACAGTGAACGGGGCGGGAGCGCCTACAATGAGCAGTTCTTC. Encoded protein: CANSERGGSAYNEQFF. Full variable domain (outside the CDR3, taken from reference TRBV2 and TRBJ2-1): EPEVTQTPSHQVTQMGQEVILRCVPISNHLYFYWYRQILGQKVEFLVSFYNNEISEKSEIFDDQFSVERPDGSNFTLKIRSTKLEDSAMYFCANSERGGSAYNEQFFGPGTRLTVL.

This chain joins TRBV11-2 and TRBJ2-7, with 7 bases fitting TRBD2. This CDR3 comprises 17 residues. V gave up 4 bases and J gave up 0 bases; unmatched junction bases: 12. Germline-derived CDR1 and CDR2 are SGHAT and FQNNGV. The CDR3 is CASSSLLAALSSYEQYF. The CDR3 nucleotides read TGTGCCAGCAGCTCCCTCCTAGCGGCCCTAAGCTCCTACGAGCAGTACTTC.

CDR3 sequence reads: CAISGGLANEQFF. As DNA, the CDR3 is TGTGCCATCAGTGGGGGACTCGCCAATGAGCAGTTCTTC. The rearrangement joins TRBV10-3 to TRBJ2-1, with D maybe TRBD2 (6 bases). CDR1 and CDR2 from the germline V gene are ENHRY and SYGVKD. The ends were cut back, 4 bases at V and 6 bases at J, with 10 bases in the middle. The CDR3 totals 13 residues.

This clonotype has just a few counts. This chain links TRBV9 with TRBJ2-3, with no clear D. Trimming removed 5 bases from V and 0 bases from J, with 10 bases in between. The germline CDR1 and CDR2 sequences are SGDLS and YYNGEE. The CDR3 extends over 14 amino acids. The CDR3 DNA follows: TGTGCCAGCAGTCCGGCGAAAAGCACAGATACGCAGTATTTT. This gives the protein CASSPAKSTDTQYF. Combining the CDR3 with reference TRBV9 and TRBJ2-3 gives the whole variable domain DSGVTQTPKHLITATGQRVTLRCSPRSGDLSVYWYQQSLDQGLQFLIQYYNGEERAKGNILERFSAQQFPDLHSELNLSSLELGDSALYFCASSPAKSTDTQYFGPGTRLTVL.

The chain recombines TRBV20-1 with TRBJ2-1; 8 bases line up with TRBD1. J lost 10 bases, V lost 5 bases, and 16 bases had no gene match. The CDR3 is made up of 15 amino acids. Germline V gene sequence: CDR1 DFQATT, CDR2 SNEGSKA (reference sequence). CDR3 coding DNA: TGCAGTGCTGGACAGGGCATGGGGGGCGTAGAAGAGCAGTTCTTC. Its translation is CSAGQGMGGVEEQFF.

V gene TRBV12-3 or TRBV12-4 combines with J gene TRBJ1-2; unclear D gene. CDR3 length: 14 residues. The V gene lost 4 bases and the J gene lost 11 bases, with 20 bases spanning the gap. The CDR3 DNA follows: TGTGCCAGCAGTTCCGTCCCTAAAACAGAGGGATACACCTTC. As protein: CASSSVPKTEGYTF.

This clonotype was counted a few times. V is TRBV5-6 and J is TRBJ2-1; D is possibly TRBD2 (6 bases). In germline, CDR1 is SGHDT, CDR2 YYEEEE. This CDR3 region has 16 residues. The V end was cut by 1 base, the J end by 3 bases, with 14 bases between. The CDR3 reads CASSLLPGDYYNEQFF. Here the CDR3 DNA reads TGTGCCAGCAGCTTGTTGCCGGGAGATTACTACAATGAGCAGTTCTTC. The variable domain in full, completed from reference TRBV5-6 and TRBJ2-1, reads DAGVTQSPTHLIKTRGQQVTLRCSPKSGHDTVSWYQQALGQGPQFIFQYYEEEERQRGNFPDRFSGHQFPNYSSELNVNALLLGDSALYLCASSLLPGDYYNEQFFGPGTRLTVL.

This clonotype was found a few times. CDR3 residues: CATSNTGGETQYF. CDR3 in DNA: TGTGCCACCAGCAACACTGGCGGGGAGACCCAGTACTTC. The genes are TRBV15 and TRBJ2-5; tentatively, D is TRBD2 (5 bases). The CDR3 sequence is 13 residues long. Trimming took 4 bases from V and 5 from J, leaving 11 bases between them. Germline CDR1 is LNHNV and CDR2 is YYDKDF (reference sequence).

V gene TRBV27 combines with J gene TRBJ2-1; the D gene is possibly TRBD2 (5 bases). CDR3 size: 12 residues. Germline V gene data show CDR1 as MNHEY and CDR2 as SMNVEV (reference sequence). Trimming cost V 3 bases and J 10 bases, with 10 bases left between them. The CDR3: CASSFEGGEQFF. The CDR3 nucleotides are TGTGCCAGCAGTTTTGAGGGCGGGGAGCAGTTCTTC.

The chain couples TRBV5-1 to TRBJ2-1, with D tentatively TRBD2 (5 bases). CDR1 is SGHRS, CDR2 YFSETQ, per germline. The CDR3 totals 13 residues. Deletions cut 4 bases from V and 8 bases from J, with 13 bases between. The CDR3 here is CASSPTAEDEQFF. As DNA, the CDR3 is TGCGCCAGCAGCCCGACCGCGGAGGATGAGCAGTTCTTC. Full variable domain (remainder filled in from reference TRBV5-1 and TRBJ2-1): KAGVTQTPRYLIKTRGQQVTLSCSPISGHRSVSWYQQTPGQGLQFLFEYFSETQRNKGNFPGRFSGRQFSNSRSEMNVSTLELGDSALYLCASSPTAEDEQFFGPGTRLTVL.

This clonotype showed up just a few times. The chain uses TRBV29-1 and TRBJ2-1; the D gene is possibly TRBD2 (5 bases). Germline values: CDR1 SQVTM, CDR2 ANQGSEA. This CDR3 contains 12 residues. V shed 7 bases and J shed 4 bases, with 11 bases lying between them. For the CDR3, the DNA is TGCAGCGGAAAAGAGGGTTACAATGAGCAGTTCTTC. This gives the protein CSGKEGYNEQFF.

The table lists this clonotype with a count of one. This chain connects TRBV18 to TRBJ2-7; weak D call: TRBD2 (5 bases). The CDR3 is made up of 14 amino acids. Trimming removed 6 bases from V and 3 bases from J, with 15 bases in between. Germline V CDR1 and CDR2: KGHSH, LQKENI. The CDR3 here is CASSRGGLGYEQYF. The CDR3 nucleotides are TGTGCCAGCTCCCGAGGAGGTCTGGGCTACGAGCAGTACTTC.

The CDR3 loop is CASSPPAGSGNEQYF. The CDR3, as DNA: TGTGCCAGCAGCCCCCCAGCGGGGTCTGGTAATGAGCAGTACTTC. J is TRBJ2-7 and V is TRBV12-3 or TRBV12-4; TRBD2 aligns across 7 bases. The trim removed 6 bases at V and 7 bases at J, leaving 15 bases unmatched. There are 15 residues in the CDR3.

This chain joins TRBV27 and TRBJ2-7; 8 nucleotides line up with TRBD2. The CDR3 totals 15 residues. The germline gives CDR1 MNHEY, CDR2 SMNVEV (reference sequence). V dropped 4 bases and J dropped 2; count of bases not matched to a gene: 7. DNA for the CDR3: TGTGCCAGCAGTTCCCTGGGACTAGTTACCTACGAGCAGTACTTC. It codes for CASSSLGLVTYEQYF.

This clonotype was seen only a few times. The gene calls are TRBV19 and TRBJ2-1, with D maybe TRBD2 (6 bases). This CDR3 has 14 residues. V lost 5 bases and J 7 bases, leaving 15 bases between the germline ends. CDR1 LNHDA and CDR2 SQIVND come from the germline V gene (reference sequence). This CDR3 is CASSRPGLLNEQFF. The CDR3 DNA is TGTGCCAGTAGTCGCCCGGGACTGCTTAATGAGCAGTTCTTC.

Only a few counts were recorded for this clonotype. The chain uses TRBV20-1 and TRBJ2-1; the D is unclear. Trimming took off 6 bases at V and 2 bases at J, with 11 bases between the two ends. Per germline, CDR1 DFQATT and CDR2 SNEGSKA (reference sequence). The CDR3 runs 13 residues. CDR3 sequence: CSAMPRTYNEQFF. The CDR3 DNA follows: TGCAGTGCCATGCCACGGACCTACAATGAGCAGTTCTTC.

CDR3 sequence: CASSPGGPQETQFF. The CDR3 DNA follows: TGTGCCAGCAGTCCAGGAGGCCCACAAGAGACCCAGTTCTTC. The chain links TRBV6-6 to TRBJ2-1; D perhaps matches TRBD2 (5 bases). This CDR3 is 14 amino acids long. CDR1 is MNHNY and CDR2 is SVGAGI in the germline V gene (reference sequence). V was clipped by 5 bases and J by 13 bases, with 21 bases between them.

V gene TRBV10-1 combines with J gene TRBJ2-1; a weak D match, TRBD2 (5 bases). Germline loops: CDR1 WNHNN, CDR2 SYGVQD (reference sequence). With 2 bases removed from V and 10 bases from J, the gap between germline ends came to 12 bases. This CDR3 has 13 residues. CDR3 amino acids: CASSEVGVMEQFF. CDR3 DNA sequence: TGCGCCAGCAGTGAGGTGGGAGTGATGGAGCAGTTCTTC.

This clonotype was counted a few times. The chain is built from TRBV12-3 or TRBV12-4 and TRBJ2-7; 13 bases fit TRBD2. This CDR3 region has 16 residues. V lost 6 bases and J lost 1; bases outside the gene matches: 6. DNA of the CDR3: TGTGCCAGCAGACCGGGACTAGCGGGATCGTCCTACGAGCAGTACTTC. This codes for CASRPGLAGSSYEQYF.

Only a few counts were recorded for this clonotype. The rearrangement joins TRBV15 to TRBJ1-5; D not resolved. CDR3 length equals 15 residues. Trimming shortened V by 0 bases and J by 6 bases, and 12 bases separated the two germline ends. Germline V gene lookup returns CDR1 LNHNV and CDR2 YYDKDF (reference sequence). The CDR3 is CATSRDPHAGQPQHF. In nucleotides, the CDR3 is TGTGCCACCAGCAGAGATCCCCACGCGGGTCAGCCCCAGCATTTT. Full variable domain (rest looked up from reference TRBV15 and TRBJ1-5): DAMVIQNPRYQVTQFGKPVTLSCSQTLNHNVMYWYQQKSSQAPKLLFHYYDKDFNNEADTPDNFQSRRPNTSFCFLDIRSPGLGDTAMYLCATSRDPHAGQPQHFGDGTRLSIL.

The chain combines TRBV13 with TRBJ2-7; TRBD1 matches 7 bases. The CDR3 spans 13 residues. Germline values: CDR1 PRHDT, CDR2 FYEKMQ (reference sequence). V was pared by 4 bases and J by 7 bases, with 7 bases of the junction left unmatched. In DNA form, the CDR3 reads TGTGCCAGCAGCTCGGGACAGCCCCTGGAGCAGTACTTC. Translation gives CASSSGQPLEQYF.

This clonotype turned up a few times. The chain links TRBV12-3 or TRBV12-4 to TRBJ1-2; perhaps TRBD1 as D (6 bases). This CDR3 spans 14 amino acids. The V and J ends lost 6 bases and 3 bases respectively, with 14 bases between them. The CDR3, as DNA: TGTGCCAGCAGCACACGGACAGCTTACTATGGCTACACCTTC. Residues: CASSTRTAYYGYTF.

The chain carries TRBV18 and TRBJ1-4; tentative D call: TRBD1 (5 bases). V was trimmed by 6 bases and J by 7 bases, leaving 12 bases between them. This CDR3 is 13 amino acids long. From germline, CDR1 is KGHSH and CDR2 LQKENI. The CDR3 nucleotides read TGTGCCAGCTCCTCGACGGGGCCTGAAAAACTGTTTTTT. This codes for CASSSTGPEKLFF.

This clonotype was detected only a few times. The chain uses TRBV12-3 or TRBV12-4 and TRBJ2-7; perhaps TRBD1 as D (5 bases). There are 13 residues in the CDR3. V dropped 6 bases and J dropped 3 bases, with 12 bases sitting between them. CDR3 amino acids: CASSLLDNYEQYF. As DNA, the CDR3 is TGTGCCAGCAGCCTCCTGGACAACTACGAGCAGTACTTC.

V and J are TRBV20-1 and TRBJ2-6, with D maybe TRBD2 (5 bases). The CDR3 is made up of 13 amino acids. CDR1 and CDR2 from the germline V gene are DFQATT and SNEGSKA (reference sequence). V was trimmed by 1 base and J by 9 bases, leaving 10 bases between them. This CDR3 reads CSARAGLVNVLTF. Here the CDR3 DNA reads TGCAGTGCTAGAGCTGGACTGGTCAACGTCCTGACTTTC.